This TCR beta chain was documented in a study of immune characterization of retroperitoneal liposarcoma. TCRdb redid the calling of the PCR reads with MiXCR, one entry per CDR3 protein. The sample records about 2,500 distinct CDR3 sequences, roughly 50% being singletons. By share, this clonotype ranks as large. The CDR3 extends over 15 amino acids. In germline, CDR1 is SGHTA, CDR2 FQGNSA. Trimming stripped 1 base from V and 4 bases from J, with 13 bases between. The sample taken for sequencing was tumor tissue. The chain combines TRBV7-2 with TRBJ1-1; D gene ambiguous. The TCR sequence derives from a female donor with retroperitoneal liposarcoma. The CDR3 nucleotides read TGTGCCAGCAGCTTAGATACCGGAGAGGGCACTGAAGCTTTCTTT. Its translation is CASSLDTGEGTEAFF.